This T cell receptor beta chain was obtained from a study of T cells in Graves' hyperthyroidism and ophthalmopathy. Over 18 months, lack of ophthalmopathy progression marked Graves' hyperthyroidism as stable. The study left out patients who had uncontrolled infection, other autoimmune disease, pregnancy or lactation. Amplification yielded TCR beta CDR3 regions, with RNA transcripts as the source. The HTBI set primed first-round TCR CDR3 RT-PCR. TCRdb reanalysed the multiplex PCR reads using MiXCR and keeps one entry per CDR3 protein. In the table there are approximately 300,000 distinct CDR3 sequences, 15% to 20% of which are singletons. Germline V lookup: CDR1 SEHNR, CDR2 FQNEAQ (reference sequence). J lost 2 bases, V lost 7 bases, and 8 bases had no gene match. The CDR3 covers 14 residues. On this clonotype: Its cognate antigen is unknown.

Findings of the study overall: The model's output predicted ophthalmopathy at a median of 6.5 months prior to onset. Most clonotypes expanded in thyroid above 0.001 were likewise present in blood.

V gene TRBV7-9 combines with J gene TRBJ2-7, with 7 positions matching TRBD1. The receptor comes from a man in his thirties or forties with Graves' hyperthyroidism. The source material was blood. The CDR3 spells CASTPQGGPYEQYF. CDR3 nucleotide sequence: TGTGCCAGCACCCCTCAAGGGGGCCCCTACGAGCAGTACTTC. Full variable domain (outside the CDR3, taken from reference TRBV7-9 and TRBJ2-7): DTGVSQNPRHKITKRGQNVTFRCDPISEHNRLYWYRQTLGQGPEFLTYFQNEAQLEKSRLLSDRFSAERPKGSFSTLEIQRTEQGDSAMYLCASTPQGGPYEQYFGPGTRLTVT.